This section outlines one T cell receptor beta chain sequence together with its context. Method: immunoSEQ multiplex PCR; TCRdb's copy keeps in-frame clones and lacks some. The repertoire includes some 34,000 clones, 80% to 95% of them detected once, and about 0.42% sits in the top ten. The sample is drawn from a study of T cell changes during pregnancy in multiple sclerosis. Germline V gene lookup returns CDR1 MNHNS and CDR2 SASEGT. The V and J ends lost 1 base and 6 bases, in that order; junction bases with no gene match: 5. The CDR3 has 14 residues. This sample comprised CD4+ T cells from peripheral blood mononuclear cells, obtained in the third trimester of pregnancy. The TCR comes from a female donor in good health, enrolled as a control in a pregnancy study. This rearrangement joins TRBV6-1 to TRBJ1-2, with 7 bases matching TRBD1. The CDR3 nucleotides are TGTGCCAGCAGTGAAGGTACAGGGGAAAATGGCTACACCTTC. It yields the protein CASSEGTGENGYTF.